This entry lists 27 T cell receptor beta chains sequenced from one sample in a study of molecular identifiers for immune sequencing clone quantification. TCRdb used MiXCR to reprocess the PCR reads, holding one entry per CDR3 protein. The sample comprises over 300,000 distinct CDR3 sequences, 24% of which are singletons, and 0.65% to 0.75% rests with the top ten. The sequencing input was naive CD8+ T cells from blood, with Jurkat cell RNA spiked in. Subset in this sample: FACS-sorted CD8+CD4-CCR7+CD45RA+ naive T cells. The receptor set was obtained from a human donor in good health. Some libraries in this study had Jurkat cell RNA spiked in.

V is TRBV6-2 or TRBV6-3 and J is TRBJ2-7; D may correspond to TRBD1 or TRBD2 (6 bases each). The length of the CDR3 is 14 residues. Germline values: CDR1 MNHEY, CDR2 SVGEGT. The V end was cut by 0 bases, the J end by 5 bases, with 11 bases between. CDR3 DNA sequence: TGTGCCAGCAGTTACTCCAGGGGAGGTGACGAGCAGTACTTC. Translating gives CASSYSRGGDEQYF.

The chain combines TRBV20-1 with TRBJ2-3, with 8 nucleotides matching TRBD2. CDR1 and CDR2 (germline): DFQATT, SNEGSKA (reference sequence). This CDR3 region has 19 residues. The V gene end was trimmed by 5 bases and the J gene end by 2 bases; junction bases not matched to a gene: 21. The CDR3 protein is CSAGGTRGGPRTFTDTQYF. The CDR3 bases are TGCAGTGCTGGGGGGACTCGCGGGGGGCCAAGGACCTTCACAGATACGCAGTATTTT.

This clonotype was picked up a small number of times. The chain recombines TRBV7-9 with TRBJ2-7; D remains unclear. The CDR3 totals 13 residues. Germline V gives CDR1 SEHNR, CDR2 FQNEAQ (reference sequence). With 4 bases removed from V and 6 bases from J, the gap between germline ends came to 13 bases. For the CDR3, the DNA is TGTGCCAGCAGCTCGGGCCCTCGATTCGAGCAGTACTTC. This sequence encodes CASSSGPRFEQYF.

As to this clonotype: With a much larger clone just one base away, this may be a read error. CDR3 residues: CASSVGLAGAEPQYF. CDR3 nucleotide sequence: TGTGCCAGCAGCGTAGGACTAGCGGGGGCGGAGCCCCAGTACTTC. The chain links TRBV9 to TRBJ2-5; 12 bases are shared with TRBD2. The germline V gene encodes CDR1 SGDLS and CDR2 YYNGEE. V lost 0 bases, J lost 9 bases, and 6 bases stayed unmatched. There are 15 residues in the CDR3.

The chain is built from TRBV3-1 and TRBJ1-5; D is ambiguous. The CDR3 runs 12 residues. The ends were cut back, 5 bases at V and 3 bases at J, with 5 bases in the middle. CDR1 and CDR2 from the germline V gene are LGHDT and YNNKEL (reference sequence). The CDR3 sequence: CASSSINQPQHF. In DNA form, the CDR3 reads TGTGCCAGCAGCTCGATCAATCAGCCCCAGCATTTT.

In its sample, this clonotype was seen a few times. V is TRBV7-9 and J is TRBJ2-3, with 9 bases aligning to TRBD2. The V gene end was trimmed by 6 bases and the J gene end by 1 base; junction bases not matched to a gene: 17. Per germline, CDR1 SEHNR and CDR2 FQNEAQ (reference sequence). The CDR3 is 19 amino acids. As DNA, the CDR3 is TGTGCCAGCAGTGGGGTTGGGACTAGCTCTAATTGGGGCACAGATACGCAGTATTTT. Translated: CASSGVGTSSNWGTDTQYF.

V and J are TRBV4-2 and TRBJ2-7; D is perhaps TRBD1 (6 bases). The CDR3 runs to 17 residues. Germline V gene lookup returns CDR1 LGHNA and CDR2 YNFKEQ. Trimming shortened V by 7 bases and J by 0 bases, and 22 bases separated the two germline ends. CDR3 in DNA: TGTGCCAGCACCCCAGTCACTACGACAGGTGTCTCCTACGAGCAGTACTTC. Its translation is CASTPVTTTGVSYEQYF.

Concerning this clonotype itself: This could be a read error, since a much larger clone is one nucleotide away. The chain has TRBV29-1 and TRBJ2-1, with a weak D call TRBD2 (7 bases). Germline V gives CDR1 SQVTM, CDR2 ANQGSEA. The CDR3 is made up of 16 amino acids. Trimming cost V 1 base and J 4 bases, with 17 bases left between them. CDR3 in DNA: TGCAGCGTTGAAGGAGGGGGAGGGCCGGGGTACAATGAGCAGTTCTTC. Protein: CSVEGGGGPGYNEQFF.

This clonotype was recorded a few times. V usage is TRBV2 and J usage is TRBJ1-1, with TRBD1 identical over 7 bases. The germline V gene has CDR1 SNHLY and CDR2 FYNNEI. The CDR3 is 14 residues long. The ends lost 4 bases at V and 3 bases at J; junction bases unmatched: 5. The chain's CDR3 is CASSGAGGYTEAFF. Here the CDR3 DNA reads TGTGCCAGCAGTGGAGCAGGGGGGTACACTGAAGCTTTCTTT. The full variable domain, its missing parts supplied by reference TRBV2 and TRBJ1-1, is EPEVTQTPSHQVTQMGQEVILRCVPISNHLYFYWYRQILGQKVEFLVSFYNNEISEKSEIFDDQFSVERPDGSNFTLKIRSTKLEDSAMYFCASSGAGGYTEAFFGQGTRLTVV.

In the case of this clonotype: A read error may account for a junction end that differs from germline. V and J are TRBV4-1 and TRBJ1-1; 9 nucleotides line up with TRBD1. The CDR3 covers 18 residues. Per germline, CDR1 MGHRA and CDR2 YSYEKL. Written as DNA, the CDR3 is TGCGCCAGCGGCCAAGGGCCCGGGACAGGGTTAGGGGGCACTGAAGCTTTCTTT. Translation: CASGQGPGTGLGGTEAFF.

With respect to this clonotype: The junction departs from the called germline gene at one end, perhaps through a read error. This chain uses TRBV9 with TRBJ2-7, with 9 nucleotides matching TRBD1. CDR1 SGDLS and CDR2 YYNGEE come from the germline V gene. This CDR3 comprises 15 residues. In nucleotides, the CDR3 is TGTGCCAGCAGCCCTTGGGACAGGGCCTCCTACGAGCCGTACTTC. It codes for CASSPWDRASYEPYF.

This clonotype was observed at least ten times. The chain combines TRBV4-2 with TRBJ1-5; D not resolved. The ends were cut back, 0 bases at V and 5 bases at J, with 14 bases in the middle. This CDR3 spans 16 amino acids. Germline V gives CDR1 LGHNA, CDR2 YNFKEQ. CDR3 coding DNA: TGTGCCAGCAGCCAAGATTTCAGGACCGACTATCAGCCCCAGCATTTT. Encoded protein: CASSQDFRTDYQPQHF.

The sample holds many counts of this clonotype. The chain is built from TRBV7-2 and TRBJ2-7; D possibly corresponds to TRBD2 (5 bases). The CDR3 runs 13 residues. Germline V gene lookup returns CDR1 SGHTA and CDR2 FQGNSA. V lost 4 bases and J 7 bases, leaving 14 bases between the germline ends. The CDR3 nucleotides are TGTGCCAGCAGCTCAGACGCGGGTCTGGAGCAGTACTTC. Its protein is CASSSDAGLEQYF.

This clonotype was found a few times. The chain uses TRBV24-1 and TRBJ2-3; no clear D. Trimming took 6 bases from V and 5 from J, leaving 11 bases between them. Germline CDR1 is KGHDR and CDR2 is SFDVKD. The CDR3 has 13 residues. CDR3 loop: CATSNPPVDTQYF. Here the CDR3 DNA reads TGTGCCACCAGTAATCCCCCCGTAGATACGCAGTATTTT.

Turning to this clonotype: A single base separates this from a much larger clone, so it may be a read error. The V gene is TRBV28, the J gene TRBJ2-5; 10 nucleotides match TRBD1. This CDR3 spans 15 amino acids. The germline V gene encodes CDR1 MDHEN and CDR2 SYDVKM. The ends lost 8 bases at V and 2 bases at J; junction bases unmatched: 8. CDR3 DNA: TGTGCCAGCGGGTTGACAGGGGGCTGGCAAGAGACCCAGTACTTC. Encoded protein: CASGLTGGWQETQYF.

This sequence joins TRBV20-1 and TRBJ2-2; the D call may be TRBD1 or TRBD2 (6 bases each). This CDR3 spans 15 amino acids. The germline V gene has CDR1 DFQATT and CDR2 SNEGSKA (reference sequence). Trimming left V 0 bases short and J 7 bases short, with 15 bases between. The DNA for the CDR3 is TGCAGTGCTAGAGAAACAGGGAGGTCAGGCGGGGAGCTGTTTTTT. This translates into CSARETGRSGGELFF.

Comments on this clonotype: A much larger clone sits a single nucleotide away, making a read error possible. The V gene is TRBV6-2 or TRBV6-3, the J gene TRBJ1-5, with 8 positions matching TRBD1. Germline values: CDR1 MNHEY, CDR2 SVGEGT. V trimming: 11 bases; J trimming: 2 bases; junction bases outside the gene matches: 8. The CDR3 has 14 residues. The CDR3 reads CAGLTGDGNQPQHF. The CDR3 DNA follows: TGTGCCGGATTGACAGGGGATGGCAATCAGCCCCAGCATTTT.

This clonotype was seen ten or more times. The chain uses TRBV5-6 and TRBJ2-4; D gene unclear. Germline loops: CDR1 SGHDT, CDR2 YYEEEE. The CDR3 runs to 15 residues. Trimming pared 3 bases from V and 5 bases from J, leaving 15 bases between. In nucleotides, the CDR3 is TGTGCCAGCAGCTCTTATCGGCGAATGGAAAACATTCAGTACTTC. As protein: CASSSYRRMENIQYF.

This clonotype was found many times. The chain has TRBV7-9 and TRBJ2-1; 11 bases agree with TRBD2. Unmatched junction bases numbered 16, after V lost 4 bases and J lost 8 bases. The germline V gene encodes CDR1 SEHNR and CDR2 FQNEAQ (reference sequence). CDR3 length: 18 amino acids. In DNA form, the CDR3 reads TGTGCCAGCAGCTCTGACAACCTTACTAGCGGGAGAAGTTATGAGCAGTTCTTC. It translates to CASSSDNLTSGRSYEQFF.

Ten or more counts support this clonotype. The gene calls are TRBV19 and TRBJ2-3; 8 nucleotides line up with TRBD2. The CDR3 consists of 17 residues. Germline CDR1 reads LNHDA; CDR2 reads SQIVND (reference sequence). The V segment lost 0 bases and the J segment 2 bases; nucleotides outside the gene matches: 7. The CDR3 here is CASSIDPAGDHTDTQYF. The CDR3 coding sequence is TGTGCCAGTAGTATAGATCCAGCGGGGGATCACACAGATACGCAGTATTTT.

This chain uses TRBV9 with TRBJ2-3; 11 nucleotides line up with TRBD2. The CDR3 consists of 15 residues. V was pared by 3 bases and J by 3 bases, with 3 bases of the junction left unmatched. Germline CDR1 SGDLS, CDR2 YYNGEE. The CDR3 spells CASSAWTSGTDTQYF. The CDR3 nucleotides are TGTGCCAGCAGCGCCTGGACTAGCGGGACAGATACGCAGTATTTT.

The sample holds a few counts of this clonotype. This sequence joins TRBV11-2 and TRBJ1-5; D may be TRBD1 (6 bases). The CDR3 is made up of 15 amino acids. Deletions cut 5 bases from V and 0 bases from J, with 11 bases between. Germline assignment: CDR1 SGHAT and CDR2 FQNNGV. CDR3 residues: CASSVQGNSNQPQHF. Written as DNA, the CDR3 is TGTGCCAGCAGCGTACAGGGAAATAGCAATCAGCCCCAGCATTTT.

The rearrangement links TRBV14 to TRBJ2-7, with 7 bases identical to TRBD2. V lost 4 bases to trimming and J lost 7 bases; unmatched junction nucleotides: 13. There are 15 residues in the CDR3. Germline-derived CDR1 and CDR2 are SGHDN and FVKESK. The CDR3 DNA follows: TGTGCCAGCAGCCCAAGCCAGGGAGTCGGGGGGGAGCAGTACTTC. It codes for CASSPSQGVGGEQYF.

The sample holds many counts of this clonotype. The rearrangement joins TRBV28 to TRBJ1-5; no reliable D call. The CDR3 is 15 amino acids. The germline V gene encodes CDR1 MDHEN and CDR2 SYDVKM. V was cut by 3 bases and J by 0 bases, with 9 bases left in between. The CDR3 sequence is CASSFPGVSNQPQHF. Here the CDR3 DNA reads TGTGCCAGCAGTTTTCCGGGAGTTAGCAATCAGCCCCAGCATTTT.

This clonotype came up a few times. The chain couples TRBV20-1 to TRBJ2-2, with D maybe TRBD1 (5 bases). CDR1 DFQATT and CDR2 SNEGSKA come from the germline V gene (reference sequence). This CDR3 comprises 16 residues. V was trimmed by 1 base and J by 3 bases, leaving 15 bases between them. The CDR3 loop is CSARVGEKQYTGELFF. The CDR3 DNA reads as TGCAGTGCTAGAGTAGGGGAAAAGCAGTACACCGGGGAGCTGTTTTTT.

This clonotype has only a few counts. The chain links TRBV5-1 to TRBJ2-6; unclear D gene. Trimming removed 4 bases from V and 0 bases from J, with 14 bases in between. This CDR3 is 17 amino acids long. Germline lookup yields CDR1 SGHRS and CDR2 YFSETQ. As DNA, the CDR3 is TGCGCCAGCAGCGAGACCCTAAAGGGCTCTGGGGCCAACGTCCTGACTTTC. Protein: CASSETLKGSGANVLTF.

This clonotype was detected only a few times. CDR3: CASSSLPRDVSYEQYF. The CDR3 bases are TGTGCCAGCAGCTCACTCCCCCGGGACGTTTCCTACGAGCAGTACTTC. The chain carries TRBV27 and TRBJ2-7; the D gene could be TRBD1 or TRBD2 (5 bases each). Trimming took off 6 bases at V and 1 base at J, with 19 bases between the two ends. This CDR3 comprises 16 residues. Germline V gene sequence: CDR1 MNHEY, CDR2 SMNVEV (reference sequence).